This T cell receptor beta chain was observed in a study of blood T cell repertoires in COVID-19. Whole-study context: Specimens from acute and convalescent COVID-19 originated in the United States, Italy and Spain. PBMCs, B-cell-depleted T cells, or T cells were the source of the cDNA or gDNA that made up the material.

CDR1 and CDR2 (germline): MNHEY, SMNVEV (reference sequence). The CDR3 has 16 residues. The ends were cut back, 3 bases at V and 3 bases at J, with 16 bases in the middle. Under the authors' procedure: Reference gene primer amplification gave nucleated cell count estimates. The table came from immunoSEQ multiplex PCR; TCRdb's copy has only in-frame clones and leaves some out. V and J calls and clone size come straight from that table; D and trimming were deduced from the DNA. The data contain some 700,000 clones, just under 90% of them singletons. This clone was detected only once. This clonotype was obtained from a woman under 30 with acute or convalescent COVID-19. The chain couples TRBV27 to TRBJ2-3; TRBD1 is a possible D gene (6 bases). The sample consisted of peripheral blood. CDR3 sequence reads: CASSLRRGKGTDTQYF. DNA for the CDR3: TGTGCCAGCAGTTTGAGAAGGGGGAAGGGGACAGATACGCAGTATTTT.